Below, one TCR beta chain is given with its context. TCRdb's table, derived via immunoSEQ multiplex PCR, lists solely in-frame clones and lacks some. Of approximately 27,000 clones in the sample, about 80% were seen once. The data were obtained in a study of chemoradiotherapy in HPV16-positive cancers. V shed 3 bases and J shed 6 bases, with 8 bases lying between them. From germline, CDR1 is KGHSH and CDR2 LQKENI. CDR3 length: 12 amino acids. The clonotype comes from a human donor with HPV-associated anogenital cancer. This sample comprised blood, obtained from a patient who underwent chemoradiotherapy. This chain uses TRBV18 with TRBJ1-1, with D perhaps matching TRBD1 (5 bases). The CDR3 DNA follows: TGTGCCAGCTCACCCCGGGGCCCTGAAGCTTTCTTT. Its protein product is CASSPRGPEAFF.